These T cell receptor beta chains were read from a single sample in a study of OX40 agonist ivuxolimab in advanced cancers. Some clones are missing from TCRdb's copy, which holds only in-frame ones; the method was immunoSEQ multiplex PCR. The sample lists some 70,000 clones, about 89% occurring once. The source was CD4+ or CD8+ T cells sorted from blood, collected in a trial of the OX40 agonist ivuxolimab. Receptors originate from an adult with an advanced solid tumor such as melanoma, head and neck, liver or kidney cancer. CDR3s leave out the opening cysteine and the closing phenylalanine or tryptophan. Fields, in order: V gene, clone size, J gene, D gene, CDR3 protein. The D gene is left open where the match is weak. For some rows the clone size is stated as once, few or many, or as a class when expanded; others skip it.

V gene: TRBV6-1
clone size: .
J gene: TRBJ2-7
D gene: .
CDR3 protein: ASSEWTVGQY

V gene: TRBV12-5
clone size: .
J gene: TRBJ2-1
D gene: .
CDR3 protein: ASGFGNTYNEQF

V gene: TRBV10-3
clone size: .
J gene: TRBJ1-4
D gene: .
CDR3 protein: AVGGTQGEKLF

V gene: TRBV19
clone size: .
J gene: TRBJ1-5
D gene: .
CDR3 protein: ASRRGPSRNSNQPQH

V gene: TRBV11-3
clone size: .
J gene: TRBJ2-2
D gene: .
CDR3 protein: ASSERTGFRGELF

V gene: TRBV2
clone size: once
J gene: TRBJ2-5
D gene: .
CDR3 protein: ASRVFSGEWETQY

V gene: TRBV6-1
clone size: .
J gene: TRBJ1-5
D gene: .
CDR3 protein: ASSGGRNNQPQH

V gene: TRBV9
clone size: .
J gene: TRBJ1-1
D gene: .
CDR3 protein: ASSQDSVGEAF

V gene: TRBV5-4
clone size: .
J gene: TRBJ1-1
D gene: .
CDR3 protein: ASSFGNENTEAF

V gene: TRBV28
clone size: .
J gene: TRBJ2-4
D gene: .
CDR3 protein: ASSSTRTLAKNIQY

V gene: TRBV7-2
clone size: .
J gene: TRBJ2-2
D gene: .
CDR3 protein: ASSRYHSGTGELF

V gene: TRBV4-1
clone size: few
J gene: TRBJ2-4
D gene: .
CDR3 protein: ASSQEAPRGRLNNIQY

V gene: TRBV6-5
clone size: .
J gene: TRBJ1-6
D gene: TRBD1
CDR3 protein: ASSREQGLSSPLH